This TCR beta chain was found in a study of T cell changes during pregnancy in multiple sclerosis. Sequencing used immunoSEQ multiplex PCR; TCRdb keeps in-frame clones, though not all of them. The sample lists approximately 69,000 clones, less than 95% occurring once. This CDR3 is 15 amino acids long. The V and J ends lost 3 bases and 2 bases, in that order; junction bases with no gene match: 3. CDR1 is SGHDT, CDR2 YYEEEE, per germline. The sample in question was peripheral blood, obtained in the third trimester of pregnancy. This sequence originates from a female donor with multiple sclerosis, enrolled in a pregnancy study. The chain couples TRBV5-6 to TRBJ1-3, with 9 nucleotides matching TRBD1. The DNA for the CDR3 is TGTGCCAGCAGCTCCGGGACAGGGCCTGGAAACACCATATATTTT. Its translation: CASSSGTGPGNTIYF.